This T cell receptor (beta chain) comes out of a study of early T cells in non-severe SARS-CoV-2 infection. TCRdb redid the calling of the 5' RACE reads with MiXCR, one entry per CDR3 protein. The profile shows about 60,000 distinct CDR3 sequences, more than 9.5% of them singletons. V was cut by 4 bases and J by 6 bases, with 15 bases left in between. CDR1 and CDR2 from the germline V gene are SNHLY and FYNNEI. There are 15 residues in the CDR3. The table lists this clonotype with a few counts. V is TRBV2 and J is TRBJ2-2; D possibly corresponds to TRBD1 (8 bases). This clonotype was sampled from an adult who was a healthcare worker with PCR-confirmed SARS-CoV-2 infection or an uninfected control (not recorded which). Sequencing input: whole blood. The CDR3 coding sequence is TGTGCCAGCAGTGCAAACAGGGGGAGGGCCGGGGAGCTGTTTTTT. Protein product: CASSANRGRAGELFF.